Listed here are 12 T cell receptor beta chains from one sample, sequenced in a study of OX40 agonist ivuxolimab in advanced cancers. Generated by immunoSEQ multiplex PCR, the TCRdb table keeps only in-frame clones and is missing some. The table includes about 32,000 clones, around nine tenths detected once. The sample was CD4+ or CD8+ T cells sorted from blood, taken in a trial of the OX40 agonist ivuxolimab. These receptors were collected from an adult with an advanced solid tumor such as melanoma, head and neck, liver or kidney cancer.

This clone was observed a single time. The chain employs TRBV4-2 and TRBJ2-7, with D hard to call. Deletions cut 2 bases from V and 0 bases from J, with 8 bases between. Germline V gene sequence: CDR1 LGHNA, CDR2 YNFKEQ. This CDR3 has 14 amino acids. The CDR3 nucleotides read TGTGCCAGCAGCCAAACGGTAATCTCCTACGAGCAGTACTTC. Its translation: CASSQTVISYEQYF.

This chain uses TRBV7-9 with TRBJ2-7; 9 bases fit TRBD2. Germline-derived CDR1 and CDR2 are SEHNR and FQNEAQ (reference sequence). This CDR3 is 15 amino acids long. The trim removed 6 bases at V and 0 bases at J, leaving 6 bases unmatched. The CDR3 is CASSTISGSSYEQYF. CDR3 DNA sequence: TGTGCCAGCAGTACCATTAGCGGGAGCTCCTACGAGCAGTACTTC.

The chain has TRBV27 and TRBJ2-5; 10 positions agree with TRBD2. V was pared by 3 bases and J by 5 bases, with 6 bases of the junction left unmatched. The CDR3 loop spans 15 amino acids. Germline assignment: CDR1 MNHEY and CDR2 SMNVEV (reference sequence). CDR3 DNA: TGTGCCAGCAGTTTGGGAGCGGGAGGGTGGGAGACCCAGTACTTC. It specifies CASSLGAGGWETQYF.

The V call is TRBV27, the J call TRBJ2-7; 9 nucleotides line up with TRBD2. The CDR3 length is 16 residues. The ends lost 2 bases at V and 3 bases at J; junction bases unmatched: 8. Per germline, CDR1 MNHEY and CDR2 SMNVEV (reference sequence). This chain's CDR3 is CASSLVQVAGVYEQYF. CDR3 sequence (DNA): TGTGCCAGCAGTTTAGTACAAGTAGCGGGGGTCTACGAGCAGTACTTC.

The chain recombines TRBV6-6 with TRBJ1-4, with D possibly TRBD1 on 5 matching bases. Looked up from germline, CDR1 is MNHNY and CDR2 is SVGAGI (reference sequence). Trimming took off 5 bases at V and 6 bases at J, with 10 bases between the two ends. The CDR3 has 13 residues. This CDR3 is CASSTLRDEKLFF. The CDR3 region has the DNA TGTGCCAGCAGTACCCTCAGGGATGAAAAACTGTTTTTT.

This clone was detected only a few times. This rearrangement joins TRBV30 to TRBJ1-1, with a weak D call TRBD1 (6 bases). The CDR3 contains 14 residues. Germline V CDR1 and CDR2: GTSNPN, SVGIG (reference sequence). V shed 1 base and J shed 1 base, with 10 bases lying between them. Here the CDR3 reads CAWSGTVPNTEAFF. DNA of the CDR3: TGTGCCTGGAGTGGGACAGTGCCGAACACTGAAGCTTTCTTT.

This chain connects TRBV4-1 to TRBJ2-3, with a weak D call TRBD1 (6 bases). Trimming cost V 4 bases and J 7 bases, with 12 bases left between them. The CDR3 is 13 amino acids. Germline CDR1 and CDR2: MGHRA and YSYEKL. CDR3 in DNA: TGCGCCAGCAGCCCACCGGGACAACATACGCAGTATTTT. Protein sequence: CASSPPGQHTQYF.

The CDR3 region has the DNA TGTGCCAGCAGCTTGCTAGGGACCGGGGAGCTGTTTTTT. As protein: CASSLLGTGELFF. The chain uses TRBV5-8 and TRBJ2-2; D is unresolved. Trimming removed 1 base from V and 5 bases from J, with 6 bases in between. The CDR3 spans 13 residues. Germline V gene lookup returns CDR1 SGHTS and CDR2 YDEGEE.

The chain carries TRBV5-1 and TRBJ1-1; TRBD1 matches 8 bases. CDR1 is SGHRS and CDR2 is YFSETQ in the germline V gene. V lost 0 bases, J lost 1 base, and 5 bases stayed unmatched. The length of the CDR3 is 16 residues. CDR3 nucleotides: TGCGCCAGCAGCTTGGACAGGGGGAGTGGGAACACTGAAGCTTTCTTT. Its translation: CASSLDRGSGNTEAFF.

This sequence joins TRBV7-8 and TRBJ2-7; D might be TRBD2 (5 bases). The CDR3 length is 15 residues. Deletions cut 1 base from V and 0 bases from J, with 10 bases between. CDR1 SGHVS and CDR2 FQNEAQ come from the germline V gene. The CDR3 loop reads CASSLVSGSSYEQYF. CDR3 nucleotides: TGTGCCAGCAGCTTAGTTTCGGGGTCCTCCTACGAGCAGTACTTC.

The chain uses TRBV6-1 and TRBJ1-1; D not resolved. Trimming stripped 1 base from V and 6 bases from J, with 6 bases between. Germline V gives CDR1 MNHNS, CDR2 SASEGT. CDR3 length: 12 residues. CDR3 region: CASSEGFPEAFF. The DNA of the CDR3 is TGTGCCAGCAGTGAAGGTTTCCCTGAAGCTTTCTTT.

The V gene is TRBV9, the J gene TRBJ2-1; 8 bases are shared with TRBD2. Germline CDR1 is SGDLS and CDR2 is YYNGEE. The CDR3 length is 11 residues. The CDR3 DNA reads as TGTGCTAGCGGGACCTACAATGAGCAGTTCTTC. This encodes CASGTYNEQFF.